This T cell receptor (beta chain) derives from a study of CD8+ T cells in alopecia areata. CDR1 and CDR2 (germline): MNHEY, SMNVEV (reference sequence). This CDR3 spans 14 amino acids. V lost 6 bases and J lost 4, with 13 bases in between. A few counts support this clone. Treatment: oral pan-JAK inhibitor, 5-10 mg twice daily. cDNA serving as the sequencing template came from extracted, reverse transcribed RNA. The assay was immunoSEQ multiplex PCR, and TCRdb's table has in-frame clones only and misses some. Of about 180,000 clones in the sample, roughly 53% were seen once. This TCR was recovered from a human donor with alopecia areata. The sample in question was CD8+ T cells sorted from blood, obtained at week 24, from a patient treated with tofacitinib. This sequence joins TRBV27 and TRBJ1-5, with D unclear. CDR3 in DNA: TGTGCCAGCAGCCACGGGTCCAATAATCAGCCCCAGCATTTT. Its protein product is CASSHGSNNQPQHF.